Below are 30 T cell receptor beta chains sequenced from a single sample in a study of T cells after somatic rescue of genetic block. The assay was immunoSEQ multiplex PCR, and TCRdb's table has in-frame clones only and misses some. The sample holds over 95,000 clones; around 90% are singletons and the top ten take around 1.5%. Sequenced: peripheral blood mononuclear cells (PBMCs). The receptors come from a woman aged 18-29 years.

The genes are TRBV5-6 and TRBJ1-2; TRBD1 matches 8 bases. In germline, CDR1 is SGHDT, CDR2 YYEEEE. The length of the CDR3 is 14 residues. V was pared by 0 bases and J by 6 bases, with 4 bases of the junction left unmatched. In DNA, the CDR3 is TGTGCCAGCAGCTTGGGCCAGGGGGCTGATGGCTACACCTTC. Translating it yields CASSLGQGADGYTF.

This chain uses TRBV4-3 with TRBJ2-6; 7 bases agree with TRBD2. This CDR3 region has 19 residues. The V and J ends lost 4 bases and 0 bases, in that order; junction bases with no gene match: 12. Per the germline V gene, CDR1 is LGHNA and CDR2 is YSLEER. The CDR3 nucleotides read TGCGCCAGCAGCCTCATCGGGCCAGGGAGGGGCTCTGGGGCCAACGTCCTGACTTTC. It translates to CASSLIGPGRGSGANVLTF.

The chain links TRBV28 to TRBJ1-4; no clear D. The CDR3 totals 14 residues. CDR1 is MDHEN and CDR2 is SYDVKM in the germline V gene. The germline V and J ends were trimmed by 3 bases and 3 bases, with 8 bases remaining between them. CDR3 nucleotides: TGTGCCAGCAGTTTTAGGATTTCTAATGAAAAACTGTTTTTT. As protein: CASSFRISNEKLFF.

The chain combines TRBV5-1 with TRBJ2-2; D is undetermined. The CDR3 contains 17 residues. Germline lookup yields CDR1 SGHRS and CDR2 YFSETQ. The V gene lost 0 bases and the J gene lost 5 bases, with 17 bases spanning the gap. The CDR3 protein is CASSLESAKVLTGELFF. CDR3 nucleotide sequence: TGCGCCAGCAGCTTGGAATCGGCAAAGGTCCTAACCGGGGAGCTGTTTTTT.

This sequence joins TRBV9 and TRBJ2-5, with 9 bases fitting TRBD1. Germline lookup yields CDR1 SGDLS and CDR2 YYNGEE. This CDR3 contains 19 residues. V gave up 4 bases and J gave up 5 bases; unmatched junction bases: 21. The CDR3 loop is CASSSPTGGRDGDWETQYF. The CDR3 nucleotides read TGTGCCAGCAGCTCCCCTACAGGGGGCCGGGATGGAGATTGGGAGACCCAGTACTTC.

This chain joins TRBV18 and TRBJ1-1, with TRBD1 as a possible D gene (5 bases). CDR3 length equals 14 residues. V lost 2 bases and J 5 bases, leaving 12 bases between the germline ends. Germline V gene lookup returns CDR1 KGHSH and CDR2 LQKENI. The CDR3 DNA follows: TGTGCCAGCTCACCAGGAGGGGACGGGACTGAAGCTTTCTTT. This sequence encodes CASSPGGDGTEAFF.

This chain links TRBV6-5 with TRBJ1-4; D unclear. Germline lookup yields CDR1 MNHEY and CDR2 SVGAGI. The CDR3 extends over 13 amino acids. Trimming cost V 3 bases and J 10 bases, with 12 bases left between them. The CDR3 loop is CASSYTLEGKLFF. The DNA of the CDR3 is TGTGCCAGCAGTTATACCCTTGAAGGAAAACTGTTTTTT.

This chain uses TRBV5-4 with TRBJ2-1; TRBD2 aligns across 8 bases. The length of the CDR3 is 16 residues. Per germline, CDR1 SGHNT and CDR2 YYREEE (reference sequence). The ends lost 4 bases at V and 4 bases at J; junction bases unmatched: 10. CDR3 DNA sequence: TGTGCCAGCAGCGCGCGCTCCAGCGGGGGTTACAATGAGCAGTTCTTC. Protein sequence: CASSARSSGGYNEQFF.

This rearrangement joins TRBV19 to TRBJ1-1; D ambiguous. Trimming pared 7 bases from V and 2 bases from J, leaving 11 bases between. CDR3 length: 13 residues. Germline V gene lookup returns CDR1 LNHDA and CDR2 SQIVND (reference sequence). As DNA, the CDR3 is TGTGCCAGTACCGGACGGATTAACACTGAAGCTTTCTTT. Translating gives CASTGRINTEAFF.

In its sample, this clone was seen a few times. The chain employs TRBV30 and TRBJ1-6; D is unclear. CDR1 is GTSNPN, CDR2 SVGIG, per germline (reference sequence). V lost 2 bases and J lost 9, with 14 bases in between. CDR3 length equals 14 residues. The CDR3 bases are TGTGCCTGGAGTCAAACCCATAACGGTTCACCCCTCCACTTT. It specifies CAWSQTHNGSPLHF.

The V gene is TRBV5-6, the J gene TRBJ2-7, with D possibly TRBD1 on 6 matching bases. Trimming took 0 bases from V and 2 from J, leaving 9 bases between them. CDR3 length: 14 amino acids. Germline CDR1 and CDR2: SGHDT and YYEEEE. CDR3 loop: CASSLGGPPYEQYF. CDR3 DNA sequence: TGTGCCAGCAGCTTGGGGGGGCCCCCCTACGAGCAGTACTTC. Full variable domain (missing parts from reference TRBV5-6 and TRBJ2-7): DAGVTQSPTHLIKTRGQQVTLRCSPKSGHDTVSWYQQALGQGPQFIFQYYEEEERQRGNFPDRFSGHQFPNYSSELNVNALLLGDSALYLCASSLGGPPYEQYFGPGTRLTVT.

The J gene is TRBJ2-5, the V gene TRBV27; D uncertain. The CDR3 extends over 10 amino acids. The V end was cut by 7 bases, the J end by 5 bases, with 5 bases between. From germline, CDR1 is MNHEY and CDR2 SMNVEV (reference sequence). CDR3 sequence reads: CASKVETQYF. The CDR3 DNA reads as TGTGCCAGCAAGGTGGAGACCCAGTACTTC.

The V call is TRBV7-9, the J call TRBJ2-1; D tentatively reads TRBD1 or TRBD2 (5 bases each). The ends were cut back, 1 base at V and 3 bases at J, with 22 bases in the middle. The CDR3 is 19 residues long. Germline CDR1 reads SEHNR; CDR2 reads FQNEAQ (reference sequence). CDR3 amino acids: CASSLGVGSREGIYNEQFF. The CDR3, as DNA: TGTGCCAGCAGCTTAGGGGTCGGTTCCAGAGAGGGGATCTACAATGAGCAGTTCTTC.

This chain links TRBV7-2 with TRBJ1-6, with 7 nucleotides matching TRBD1. Germline V CDR1 and CDR2: SGHTA, FQGNSA. The V gene end was trimmed by 5 bases and the J gene end by 6 bases; junction bases not matched to a gene: 4. This CDR3 is 14 amino acids long. CDR3 nucleotides: TGTGCCAGCAGCCCGACAGGGTTTAATTCACCCCTCCACTTT. This translates into CASSPTGFNSPLHF.

The chain combines TRBV2 with TRBJ2-7; D call uncertain. Trimming took off 4 bases at V and 5 bases at J, with 15 bases between the two ends. The CDR3 spans 14 residues. Per germline, CDR1 SNHLY and CDR2 FYNNEI. For the CDR3, the DNA is TGTGCCAGCAGTGTAACGCCCTCTAGGGACGAGCAGTACTTC. It encodes CASSVTPSRDEQYF.

DNA of the CDR3: TGTGCCAGCTCACCAAGACAGGGGGACAGCGGGTCCTATGGCTACACCTTC. Amino acids: CASSPRQGDSGSYGYTF. This chain connects TRBV18 to TRBJ1-2; TRBD1 aligns across 9 bases. The CDR3 totals 17 residues. J lost 4 bases, V lost 2 bases, and 11 bases had no gene match. Germline V lookup: CDR1 KGHSH, CDR2 LQKENI.

This sequence joins TRBV5-1 and TRBJ2-3; 7 bases are a match to TRBD2. Germline V CDR1 and CDR2: SGHRS, YFSETQ. This CDR3 is built from 15 residues. Germline trimming cut 2 bases from V and 4 bases from J; bases unmatched to any gene: 7. The CDR3, as DNA: TGCGCCAGCAGCTTTGGTGGGGGGGACGCAGATACGCAGTATTTT. Translated: CASSFGGGDADTQYF.

The chain carries TRBV9 and TRBJ1-4; 8 nucleotides align to TRBD1. The CDR3 loop spans 15 amino acids. CDR1 and CDR2 (germline): SGDLS, YYNGEE. Trimming took 5 bases from V and 0 from J; bases not matched to a gene: 3. The CDR3 DNA follows: TGTGCCAGCAGTACAGGGGGAGCAACTAATGAAAAACTGTTTTTT. This gives the protein CASSTGGATNEKLFF.

This rearrangement joins TRBV4-2 to TRBJ1-6, with a weak D call TRBD1 (5 bases). The germline V gene encodes CDR1 LGHNA and CDR2 YNFKEQ. The CDR3 runs to 14 residues. V gave up 1 base and J gave up 9 bases, with 10 bases separating them. The chain's CDR3 is CASSQVGGISPLHF. The CDR3 region has the DNA TGTGCCAGCAGCCAAGTGGGGGGGATTTCACCCCTCCACTTT.

In its sample, this clone was seen once. CDR3 DNA sequence: TGTGCCAGCAGCTTAGGGGGTGGTTCGGGGTCCTCGAACACCGGGGAGCTGTTTTTT. Its translation is CASSLGGGSGSSNTGELFF. This chain connects TRBV11-2 to TRBJ2-2, with a weak D call TRBD2 (5 bases). This CDR3 comprises 19 residues. The germline CDR1 and CDR2 sequences are SGHAT and FQNNGV. The V and J ends lost 1 base and 0 bases respectively, with 18 bases between them.

The chain employs TRBV9 and TRBJ2-2; D possibly corresponds to TRBD2 (6 bases). Germline loops: CDR1 SGDLS, CDR2 YYNGEE. V was clipped by 0 bases and J by 0 bases, with 9 bases between them. The CDR3 covers 16 residues. CDR3 nucleotide sequence: TGTGCCAGCAGCGTAGTGGGGACTGCGAACACCGGGGAGCTGTTTTTT. Translating gives CASSVVGTANTGELFF.

J is TRBJ1-6 and V is TRBV6-4, with 9 bases matching TRBD1. The germline CDR1 and CDR2 sequences are MRHNA and SNTAGT. V lost 6 bases and J lost 7; bases outside the gene matches: 7. CDR3 length: 15 residues. The CDR3 DNA reads TGTGCCAGCAGGGAGGACAGGGGATCCAATTCACCCCTCCACTTT. Protein product: CASREDRGSNSPLHF.

This chain connects TRBV6-1 to TRBJ2-3, with D perhaps matching TRBD1 (6 bases). With 1 base removed from V and 2 bases from J, the gap between germline ends came to 10 bases. This CDR3 is built from 15 residues. Germline V lookup: CDR1 MNHNS, CDR2 SASEGT. The CDR3 spells CASSEGRGTTDTQYF. The CDR3 DNA is TGTGCCAGCAGTGAAGGCAGGGGCACCACAGATACGCAGTATTTT.

The chain recombines TRBV6-5 with TRBJ2-2; no clear D. The germline V and J ends were trimmed by 7 bases and 4 bases, with 10 bases remaining between them. CDR1 is MNHEY and CDR2 is SVGAGI in the germline V gene. The CDR3 consists of 13 residues. The CDR3 spells CASTPIPTGELFF. In nucleotides, the CDR3 is TGTGCCAGCACTCCGATCCCCACCGGGGAGCTGTTTTTT.

The rearrangement uses TRBV4-2 and TRBJ2-5; 7 nucleotides align to TRBD2. The junction had 6 bases not matched to a gene; V was cut back by 8 bases and J by 3 bases. The CDR3 spans 13 residues. Per the germline V gene, CDR1 is LGHNA and CDR2 is YNFKEQ. The CDR3 sequence is CASSVRGKETQYF. The CDR3 DNA follows: TGTGCCAGCTCCGTGCGGGGGAAAGAGACCCAGTACTTC.

The rearrangement uses TRBV6-1 and TRBJ1-1, with 7 bases matching TRBD1. The germline gives CDR1 MNHNS, CDR2 SASEGT. Trimming removed 5 bases from V and 8 bases from J; junction bases left unmatched: 2. This CDR3 spans 11 amino acids. The chain's CDR3 is CASSLTGEAFF. The CDR3 nucleotides are TGTGCCAGCAGTCTGACAGGGGAAGCTTTCTTT.

The V call is TRBV6-1, the J call TRBJ1-2; D is unclear. Germline V gene data show CDR1 as MNHNS and CDR2 as SASEGT. This CDR3 has 16 residues. V was shortened by 0 bases and J by 1 base, with 12 bases between the two germline ends. The CDR3 nucleotides read TGTGCCAGCAGTGAAGCCCCAGGATTTGGTAACTATGGCTACACCTTC. This codes for CASSEAPGFGNYGYTF.

The chain has TRBV2 and TRBJ2-1, with 8 nucleotides matching TRBD2. Trimming at V came to 2 bases and at J to 8 bases, leaving 8 bases not matched to a gene. CDR1 SNHLY and CDR2 FYNNEI come from the germline V gene. CDR3 size: 15 residues. CDR3 in DNA: TGTGCCAGCAGTGAACTAGCTAGCGGGTTACATGAGCAGTTCTTC. Its protein product is CASSELASGLHEQFF.

The count of this clone is one. The chain joins TRBV29-1 to TRBJ2-1; 10 bases fit TRBD2. Unmatched junction bases numbered 5, after V lost 5 bases and J lost 4 bases. The CDR3 has 14 amino acids. The V gene's germline CDR1 is SQVTM and CDR2 ANQGSEA. Here the CDR3 DNA reads TGCAGCGTTCTACTAGCGGGGTCTTACAATGAGCAGTTCTTC. Protein product: CSVLLAGSYNEQFF.

The chain is built from TRBV25-1 and TRBJ1-4; D unclear. V lost 3 bases and J lost 4, with 12 bases in between. Germline-derived CDR1 and CDR2 are MGHDK and SYGVNS. This CDR3 is 15 amino acids long. The CDR3 bases are TGTGCCAGCAGTGAGGGTGGGCCGCGTAATGAAAAACTGTTTTTT. Encoded protein: CASSEGGPRNEKLFF.